The source of this TCR beta chain is a study of T-cell memory formation after mild COVID-19. J gave up 3 bases and V 3 bases, and 5 bases lay outside the gene matches. The CDR3 length is 15 residues. The germline V gene has CDR1 SGHRS and CDR2 YFSETQ. This clonotype has ten or more counts. TCRalpha and TCRbeta libraries used 5'RACE with constant-segment primers and UMIs. TCRdb re-derived calls from the 5' RACE reads in MiXCR, one entry per CDR3 protein. The table has 45,000 to 55,000 distinct CDR3 sequences, 7.3% seen once. The receptor's source is a man younger than 35 who had mild COVID-19 (a few samples of this study predate the infection). Cell type and time point are not known. The specimen was PBMCs or a T cell subset sorted from them (not recorded which). V usage is TRBV5-1 and J usage is TRBJ2-3, with 9 bases identical to TRBD1. CDR3 bases: TGCGCCAGCAGCTCCAGACAGGGGGTAACAGATACGCAGTATTTT. As protein: CASSSRQGVTDTQYF.